This T cell receptor (beta chain) derives from a study of T cell changes during pregnancy in multiple sclerosis. Profiled with immunoSEQ multiplex PCR; TCRdb holds only in-frame clones, not every one. Counted here are 130,000 or so clones, 96% occurring once; the ten biggest clones make up roughly 0.44%. The TCR sequence derives from a female donor with multiple sclerosis, enrolled in a pregnancy study. The material was peripheral blood, obtained after pregnancy.

CDR3 bases: TGTGCCAGCAGTTCTGCAGCGGTTAACTATGGCTACACCTTC. Its translation: CASSSAAVNYGYTF. The gene calls are TRBV28 and TRBJ1-2; no clear D gene. Germline lookup yields CDR1 MDHEN and CDR2 SYDVKM. The CDR3 has 14 amino acids. The germline V and J ends were trimmed by 4 bases and 1 base, with 10 bases remaining between them.